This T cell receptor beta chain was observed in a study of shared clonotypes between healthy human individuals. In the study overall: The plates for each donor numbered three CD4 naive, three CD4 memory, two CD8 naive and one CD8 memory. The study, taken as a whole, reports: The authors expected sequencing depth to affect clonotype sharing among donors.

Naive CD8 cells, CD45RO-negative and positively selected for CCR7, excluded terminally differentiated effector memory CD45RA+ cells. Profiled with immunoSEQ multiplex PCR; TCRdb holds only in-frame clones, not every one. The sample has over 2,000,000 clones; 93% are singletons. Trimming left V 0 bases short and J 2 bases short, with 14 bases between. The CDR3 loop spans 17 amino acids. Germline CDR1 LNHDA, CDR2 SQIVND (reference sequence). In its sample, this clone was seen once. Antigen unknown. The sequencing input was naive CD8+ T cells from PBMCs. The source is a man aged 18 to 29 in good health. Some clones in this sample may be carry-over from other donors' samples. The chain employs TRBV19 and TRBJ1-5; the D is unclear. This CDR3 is CASSIDAYGEGNQPQHF. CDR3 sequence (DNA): TGTGCCAGTAGTATAGATGCTTATGGGGAAGGCAATCAGCCCCAGCATTTT. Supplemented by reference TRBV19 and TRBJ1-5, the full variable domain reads DGGITQSPKYLFRKEGQNVTLSCEQNLNHDAMYWYRQDPGQGLRLIYYSQIVNDFQKGDIAEGYSVSREKKESFPLTVTSAQKNPTAFYLCASSIDAYGEGNQPQHFGDGTRLSIL.